These T cell receptor beta chains were read from a single sample in a study of blood T cell repertoires in COVID-19. Method: immunoSEQ multiplex PCR; TCRdb's copy keeps in-frame clones and lacks some. The table lists over 250,000 clones, more than 80% of them singletons. The sequenced material came from peripheral blood. These receptors all come from a woman aged 50 to 60 with COVID-19, enrolled during active disease. Each CDR3 is given with its conserved first and last residue.

CDR3aa: CASSSQGYTQYF; v_gene: TRBV5-1; j_gene: TRBJ2-3
CDR3aa: CASSLQGISGNTIYF; v_gene: TRBV19; j_gene: TRBJ1-3
CDR3aa: CASSSQGAVNSRTEAFF; v_gene: TRBV18; j_gene: TRBJ1-1
CDR3aa: CASSLFTGTDTQYF; v_gene: TRBV11-1; j_gene: TRBJ2-3
CDR3aa: CASSVSPYEQYF; v_gene: TRBV3-1/TRBV3-2; j_gene: TRBJ2-7
CDR3aa: CASSTAGGQETQYF; v_gene: TRBV5-1; j_gene: TRBJ2-5
CDR3aa: CASSRVQRGAKNIQYF; v_gene: TRBV5-8; j_gene: TRBJ2-4
CDR3aa: CASTRSGEYNEQFF; v_gene: TRBV6-5; j_gene: TRBJ2-1
CDR3aa: CASSLGGSGSTGELFF; v_gene: TRBV5-1; j_gene: TRBJ2-2
CDR3aa: CAWITWARGTEAFF; v_gene: TRBV30; j_gene: TRBJ1-1
CDR3aa: CATSDPRTSGVSLQETQYF; v_gene: TRBV24-1; j_gene: TRBJ2-5
CDR3aa: CASSPPREGSEQFF; v_gene: TRBV5-4; j_gene: TRBJ2-1
CDR3aa: CASSYDSSNQPQHF; v_gene: TRBV6-5; j_gene: TRBJ1-5
CDR3aa: CASSQGQVTYEQYF; v_gene: TRBV3-1/TRBV3-2; j_gene: TRBJ2-7
CDR3aa: CASTPTVTNYGYTF; v_gene: TRBV3-1/TRBV3-2; j_gene: TRBJ1-2
CDR3aa: CASSPRTGLTYEQYF; v_gene: TRBV7-9; j_gene: TRBJ2-7
CDR3aa: CASIRIQGADYNEQFF; v_gene: TRBV13; j_gene: TRBJ2-1
CDR3aa: CASSPRTGDNSPLHF; v_gene: TRBV19; j_gene: TRBJ1-6
CDR3aa: CASSPAAGAYNEQFF; v_gene: TRBV7-2; j_gene: TRBJ2-1
CDR3aa: CASSYSNRVYEQYF; v_gene: TRBV6-6; j_gene: TRBJ2-7
CDR3aa: CASSFESPSWGRSASGRTDTQYF; v_gene: TRBV5-1; j_gene: TRBJ2-3
CDR3aa: CASRAGQGQPQHF; v_gene: TRBV6-5; j_gene: TRBJ1-5
CDR3aa: CSVEDRDLGGYGYTF; v_gene: TRBV29-1; j_gene: TRBJ1-2
CDR3aa: CASILEGGSSYNSPLHF; v_gene: TRBV21-1; j_gene: TRBJ1-6
CDR3aa: CASLIKGGGETQYF; v_gene: TRBV7-2; j_gene: TRBJ2-5
CDR3aa: CASSKSRAIQEQFF; v_gene: TRBV21-1; j_gene: TRBJ2-1
CDR3aa: CASTRGPGTEAFF; v_gene: TRBV3-1/TRBV3-2; j_gene: TRBJ1-1
CDR3aa: CASFLTGGEAKQYF; v_gene: TRBV18; j_gene: TRBJ2-7
CDR3aa: CASSFMFSGNVGTGELFF; v_gene: TRBV27; j_gene: TRBJ2-2
CDR3aa: CASTISRNTEAFF; v_gene: TRBV7-2; j_gene: TRBJ1-1
CDR3aa: CASSSGLAGVKTDTQYF; v_gene: TRBV7-9; j_gene: TRBJ2-3
CDR3aa: CAWSPPTVSYPAPAKNIQYF; v_gene: TRBV30; j_gene: TRBJ2-4
CDR3aa: CASRLSFNTEAFF; v_gene: TRBV7-9; j_gene: TRBJ1-1
CDR3aa: CSVVGTPKNYNEQFF; v_gene: TRBV29-1; j_gene: TRBJ2-1
CDR3aa: CAWSATGGAHGIRNSPLHF; v_gene: TRBV30; j_gene: TRBJ1-6
CDR3aa: CASSQDREREAYNEQFF; v_gene: TRBV4-3; j_gene: TRBJ2-1